Listed below are T cell receptor beta chains from one sample, sequenced in a study of T cell repertoires in cytomegalovirus infection. TCRdb passed the reads through MiXCR, listing each CDR3 protein once. The sample holds 750,000 to 950,000 distinct CDR3 sequences, almost 30% seen once. The antigens these receptors bind are not known. This specimen was cultured CD8+ T cells from PBMCs, taken from culture after CMV antigen stimulation. Source of these receptors: a human donor in good health (CMV status not recorded). Some clones in this sample may be carry-over from other donors' samples. The CDR3 runs from the conserved cysteine through the conserved F or W. D genes are given only for firm matches. The listing skips clone size in some rows; elsewhere it reads once, few, many or a size class.

j_call | d_call | cdr3_length | v_call | clone_size | cdr3_aa | cdr3_nt
TRBJ1-6 | TRBD1 | 15 | TRBV25-1 | . | CASRKTRDRNSPLHF | TGTGCCAGCAGAAAAACTAGGGACAGAAATTCACCCCTCCACTTT
TRBJ1-5 | TRBD1 | 14 | TRBV12-3/TRBV12-4 | . | CASSGQGAFQPQHF | TGTGCCAGCAGCGGACAGGGGGCCTTTCAGCCCCAGCATTTT
TRBJ1-3 | . | 16 | TRBV7-8 | . | CASNPFSPGGGNTIYF | TGTGCCAGCAACCCCTTTTCCCCGGGGGGGGGAAACACCATATATTTT
TRBJ1-1 | . | 15 | TRBV4-1 | . | CASSHEAGFNTEAFF | TGCGCCAGCAGCCACGAAGCAGGGTTTAACACTGAAGCTTTCTTT
TRBJ1-1 | . | 13 | TRBV10-3 | . | CAIRAGEDTEAFF | TGTGCCATCAGGGCAGGGGAGGACACTGAAGCTTTCTTT
TRBJ1-5 | . | 15 | TRBV6-2/TRBV6-3 | . | CASSHPADYNQPQHF | TGTGCCAGCAGCCACCCAGCAGACTACAATCAGCCCCAGCATTTT
TRBJ2-7 | . | 13 | TRBV5-6 | . | CASSWPGPHEQYF | TGTGCCAGCAGCTGGCCCGGCCCCCACGAGCAGTACTTC
TRBJ2-1 | . | 17 | TRBV4-1 | . | CASSHLLTEGAVWGRFF | TGCGCCAGCAGCCACCTATTGACGGAGGGAGCGGTGTGGGGGCGTTTTTTC
TRBJ1-2 | . | 12 | TRBV20-1 | . | CSARQRNGGYTF | TGCAGTGCTAGACAGAGGAATGGGGGCTACACCTTC
TRBJ1-1 | . | 14 | TRBV6-1 | . | CASSEATVNTEAFF | TGTGCCAGCAGTGAAGCGACAGTGAACACTGAAGCTTTCTTT
TRBJ2-1 | TRBD1 | 14 | TRBV24-1 | . | CATRPGQGLYEQFF | TGTGCCACCAGGCCGGGACAGGGTCTCTATGAGCAGTTCTTC
TRBJ2-5 | . | 13 | TRBV7-9 | . | CASSVSEVETQYF | TGTGCCAGCAGCGTGAGTGAGGTAGAGACCCAGTACTTC
TRBJ2-1 | TRBD2 | 15 | TRBV2 | . | CASRTRAGIYNEQFF | TGTGCCAGCAGAACGCGAGCGGGAATATACAATGAGCAGTTCTTC
TRBJ1-2 | TRBD1 | 14 | TRBV20-1 | . | CSARGTGGESGYTF | TGCAGTGCTCGTGGGACAGGGGGAGAGTCTGGCTACACCTTC
TRBJ1-1 | . | 12 | TRBV9 | . | CASSNGITEAFF | TGTGCCAGCAGTAACGGGATAACTGAAGCTTTCTTT
TRBJ2-1 | . | 15 | TRBV12-3/TRBV12-4 | . | CASSFVGKDWDEQFF | TGTGCCAGCAGTTTTGTGGGAAAGGATTGGGATGAGCAGTTCTTC
TRBJ2-5 | TRBD2 | 15 | TRBV7-9 | . | CASRPLAGRLKTQYF | TGTGCCAGCAGACCGCTAGCGGGTCGTTTGAAGACCCAGTACTTC
TRBJ2-1 | TRBD1 | 14 | TRBV5-1 | few | CASGDRDWYNEQFF | TGTGCCAGCGGGGACAGGGATTGGTACAATGAGCAGTTCTTC
TRBJ1-1 | . | 14 | TRBV27 | few | CASSLSLLNTEAFF | TGTGCCAGCAGTTTATCGCTGCTGAACACTGAAGCTTTCTTT
TRBJ1-5 | TRBD1 | 15 | TRBV20-1 | . | CSARDRGLSNQPQHF | TGCAGTGCTAGAGACAGGGGGCTGAGCAATCAGCCCCAGCATTTT
TRBJ2-3 | TRBD2 | 17 | TRBV4-3 | few | CASSQLERGGMGDTQYF | TGCGCCAGCAGCCAACTTGAGCGGGGGGGGATGGGAGATACGCAGTATTTT
TRBJ2-3 | TRBD2 | 16 | TRBV24-1 | . | CATSDTTSGGADTQYF | TGTGCCACCAGTGACACGACTAGCGGGGGAGCCGATACGCAGTATTTT
TRBJ1-5 | . | 17 | TRBV6-8 | . | CASSYGRGQPKNQPQHF | TGTGCCAGCAGTTACGGGCGCGGACAGCCAAAAAATCAGCCCCAGCATTTT
TRBJ2-1 | . | 13 | TRBV6-6 | . | CASSPDPNGEQFF | TGTGCCAGCAGTCCCGATCCAAACGGTGAGCAGTTCTTC
TRBJ2-3 | . | 13 | TRBV4-1 | . | CASSHLGTDTQYF | TGCGCCAGCAGCCACCTTGGAACAGATACGCAGTATTTT
TRBJ2-1 | . | 17 | TRBV6-2/TRBV6-3 | few | CASSYPEPSAFLVGQFF | TGTGCCAGCAGTTACCCCGAGCCGTCGGCCTTCCTCGTAGGGCAGTTCTTC
TRBJ2-3 | . | 15 | TRBV7-8 | many | CASSLFRGRTDTQYF | TGTGCCAGCAGCTTATTTCGGGGGCGCACAGATACGCAGTATTTT
TRBJ2-5 | . | 15 | TRBV7-6 | few | CASSLWGLSQETQYF | TGTGCCAGCAGCCTTTGGGGGCTTAGTCAAGAGACCCAGTACTTC
TRBJ2-1 | TRBD2 | 15 | TRBV5-4 | . | CASRMSGGAANEQFF | TGTGCCAGCAGGATGAGCGGGGGGGCGGCGAATGAGCAGTTCTTC
TRBJ1-1 | TRBD1 | 16 | TRBV7-6 | many | CASSWPQGVGSTEAFF | TGTGCCAGCAGCTGGCCGCAGGGGGTGGGGAGCACTGAAGCTTTCTTT
TRBJ1-5 | TRBD1 | 17 | TRBV7-9 | . | CASSLFVGTGANQPQHF | TGTGCCAGCAGCTTATTTGTAGGGACAGGGGCGAATCAGCCCCAGCATTTT
TRBJ2-5 | TRBD1 | 15 | TRBV18 | many | CASSPGTGVQETQYF | TGTGCCAGCTCCCCCGGGACAGGGGTCCAAGAGACCCAGTACTTC
TRBJ1-2 | . | 14 | TRBV7-2 | few | CASSLGQSVYGYTF | TGTGCCAGCAGCTTGGGTCAGAGCGTCTATGGCTACACCTTC
TRBJ1-2 | . | 13 | TRBV28 | few | CASSLLTYNGYTF | TGTGCCAGCAGTTTACTGACATATAATGGCTACACCTTC
TRBJ2-1 | . | 14 | TRBV12-3/TRBV12-4 | few | CASAGERAYNEQFF | TGTGCCAGCGCCGGGGAGCGGGCGTACAATGAGCAGTTCTTC
TRBJ1-1 | . | 14 | TRBV6-1 | many | CASSPRRGSTEAFF | TGTGCCAGCTCCCCGAGGCGGGGGAGCACTGAAGCTTTCTTT
TRBJ2-3 | . | 13 | TRBV7-9 | many | CASSFDGTDTQYF | TGTGCCAGCAGCTTCGACGGGACAGATACGCAGTATTTT
TRBJ2-5 | . | 12 | TRBV3-1 | . | CASSEQQETQYF | TGTGCCAGCAGTGAACAACAGGAGACCCAGTACTTC
TRBJ1-5 | . | 13 | TRBV7-2 | many | CASSLVRHQPQHF | TGTGCCAGCAGCTTAGTCCGACATCAGCCCCAGCATTTT
TRBJ1-2 | . | 13 | TRBV25-1 | few | CASSEWVNPSYTF | TGTGCCAGCAGTGAATGGGTGAATCCTTCCTACACCTTC
TRBJ2-5 | TRBD2 | 19 | TRBV25-1 | few | CASSEWGTSGGSPQETQYF | TGTGCCAGCAGTGAATGGGGAACTAGCGGGGGGTCCCCCCAAGAGACCCAGTACTTC
TRBJ2-3 | TRBD2 | 16 | TRBV7-9 | few | CASSSPSGVTTDTQYF | TGTGCCAGCAGCTCCCCTAGCGGGGTTACAACAGATACGCAGTATTTT
TRBJ2-5 | TRBD2 | 16 | TRBV7-9 | many | CASSLRAGGRGETQYF | TGTGCCAGCAGCCTAAGAGCGGGGGGCCGGGGAGAGACCCAGTACTTC
TRBJ2-3 | . | 13 | TRBV7-8 | . | CASRLEGTDTQYF | TGTGCCAGCAGGCTCGAGGGCACAGATACGCAGTATTTT
TRBJ2-5 | . | 14 | TRBV7-9 | . | CASSLTPSGETQYF | TGTGCCAGCAGCTTGACTCCCAGCGGGGAGACCCAGTACTTC
TRBJ2-2 | . | 14 | TRBV5-1 | . | CASNTGSNTGELFF | TGCGCCAGCAATACAGGGTCAAACACCGGGGAGCTGTTTTTT
TRBJ1-4 | . | 15 | TRBV27 | . | CASSAFRETNEKLFF | TGTGCCAGCAGTGCCTTCAGGGAGACTAATGAAAAACTGTTTTTT
TRBJ2-2 | . | 15 | TRBV14 | . | CASSYRDENTGELFF | TGTGCCAGCAGCTACCGGGATGAGAACACCGGGGAGCTGTTTTTT
TRBJ2-2 | . | 16 | TRBV6-5 | few | CASSQYGSGYTGELFF | TGTGCCAGCAGTCAATACGGTTCGGGGTACACCGGGGAGCTGTTTTTT
TRBJ2-5 | . | 16 | TRBV28 | few | CASSSPTAPRGETQYF | TGTGCCAGCAGTTCCCCGACAGCCCCTAGGGGGGAGACCCAGTACTTC